This T cell receptor beta chain was retrieved from a study of T-cell memory formation after mild COVID-19 (dated by TCRdb to the early 2020s). General notes on the study: TCR sequence clusters from the two donors were found to be largely donor specific. The cohort was made up of two young adult volunteers, one female and one male, who were previously healthy. In two donors, T-cell clones that expanded and contracted after mild COVID-19 were followed by sequencing TCRalpha and TCRbeta repertoires longitudinally. The research as a whole found: The second-wave clones that peaked on day 37 were not confirmed to be SARS-CoV-2 specific. Some responding clones were detected in pre-infection memory, suggesting pre-existing cross-reactive memory T cells joined the SARS-CoV-2 response. Only a couple of mild cases were covered by the study, and larger cohorts that include severe cases with pre-infection samples were considered necessary. Balanced CD4/CD8 phenotypes were observed for clones contracting from day 15 to 85, whereas a bias towards CD4+ was observed for a second wave of clones expanding from day 15 to 37. Contracting CD4+ clones appeared mostly in the CM and EM memory subsets, whereas CD8+ clones were enriched in EMRA.

For CDR1 and CDR2, the germline V gene (reference sequence) lists SEHNR and FQNEAQ. The CDR3, cysteine through phenylalanine, is 12 amino acids long. Only the CDR3 part of the read is kept: 36 bases, read in frame from the first base. This clonotype has just a few counts. The target of this receptor is not known. The germline gene is not matched at one end of the junction; a read error may be the cause. For sequencing, an Illumina NovaSeq 6000 was employed. Using 5'RACE with constant-segment primers, TCRalpha and TCRbeta cDNA libraries were constructed, with sample barcodes and unique molecular identifiers added in the process. RNA was extracted from every sample with Trizol reagent. Amplification of the libraries took two PCR steps, and the second step added a second sample barcode plus Illumina TruSeq adapters. Libraries were sequenced on an Illumina NovaSeq with 2 x 150 bp paired-end reads. From the authors' description of their analysis: Reads were demultiplexed and collapsed into UMI-guided consensus sequences with migec v1.2.7. Using mixcr v2.1.11, UMI consensuses were aligned to TRA and TRB V and J templates and then assembled into clonotypes. Clonotypes were classified as expanded or contracted when called significant by both edgeR and NoisET, with noise models trained on biological replicates. edgeR calls used a false discovery rate-adjusted p below 0.01 and a log2 fold-change threshold of 1. As an exploratory analysis of dynamics, max-normalized trajectories of the 1000 most abundant clonotypes were examined by PCA with hierarchical clustering. Separately sequenced CD4+ and CD8+ repertoires were used to assign the CD4 or CD8 phenotype of responding clones. TCRdb passed the public sequencing reads through fastp at Q25 and MiXCR, retaining productive beta sequences. Every CDR3 protein is listed once, alongside the most common genes and DNA of its rows. The authors' filters were not applied to this entry. The sample yields under 350,000 distinct CDR3 sequences; 15% to 20% were counted once. The biggest ten clones account for 22% of the sample.

PBMCs were isolated by Ficoll-Paque density gradient centrifugation. Sequenced material: PBMCs or a T cell subset sorted from them (not recorded which). This sequence originates from a man younger than 30 who had mild COVID-19 (a few samples of this study predate the infection). The sample titles of this study are shuffled in the database, so cell type and time point are left out; the donor was told from shared clones. The rearrangement joined TRBV7-9 to TRBJ2-1; a weak D assignment points to TRBD1 (6 bases agree). Read as DNA, the sequence is TGTGCCAGCAGCTTCTGGGACAAAGAGCAGTTCTTC. This is translated as CASSFWDKEQFF.